These 6 T cell receptor beta chains share one sample of origin, sequenced in a study of T cell repertoires in cytomegalovirus infection. One entry per CDR3 protein results from TCRdb running MiXCR on the reads. Among around 630,000 distinct CDR3 sequences listed, roughly a quarter were seen once. The specimen was CD8+ T cells from PBMCs. The source is a human donor in good health (CMV status not recorded). Some clones in this sample may be carry-over from other donors' samples.

This chain joins TRBV5-1 and TRBJ2-3; D unclear. The CDR3 is made up of 13 amino acids. From germline, CDR1 is SGHRS and CDR2 YFSETQ. V was cut by 1 base and J by 5 bases, with 8 bases left in between. CDR3 nucleotide sequence: TGCGCCAGCAGCTTGTACGGTGAAGATACGCAGTATTTT. Translating it yields CASSLYGEDTQYF.

Details on this clonotype: One end of the junction varies from germline; a read error may be responsible. V usage is TRBV7-9 and J usage is TRBJ2-4; the D call may be TRBD1 or TRBD2 (6 bases each). This CDR3 has 14 residues. Germline CDR1 is SEHNR and CDR2 is FQNEAQ (reference sequence). DNA for the CDR3: TGTGACAGCAGCTTAGGGGGGGCCAAAAACATTCAGTACTTC. This encodes CDSSLGGAKNIQYF.

The rearrangement joins TRBV6-5 to TRBJ1-1; possible D gene TRBD1, 5 bases. CDR1 is MNHEY and CDR2 is SVGAGI in the germline V gene. The V gene lost 2 bases and the J gene lost 4 bases, with 17 bases spanning the gap. The CDR3 length is 16 residues. CDR3 bases: TGTGCCAGCAGTTACAGGGGCCCCTACCGGGGCACTGAAGCTTTCTTT. It is translated as CASSYRGPYRGTEAFF.

The rearrangement links TRBV18 to TRBJ2-1, with D possibly TRBD1 on 6 matching bases. Germline CDR1 and CDR2: KGHSH and LQKENI. This CDR3 region has 18 residues. The V end was cut by 3 bases, the J end by 0 bases, with 18 bases between. In nucleotides, the CDR3 is TGTGCCAGCTCACCCCCGGGACAAATTCCGAGCTCCTACAATGAGCAGTTCTTC. As protein: CASSPPGQIPSSYNEQFF.

This clonotype has more than one count but fewer than ten. This sequence joins TRBV29-1 and TRBJ2-1; 8 nucleotides align to TRBD2. The germline CDR1 and CDR2 sequences are SQVTM and ANQGSEA. After removal of 6 bases from V and 0 bases from J, the junction contained 7 bases not matched to a gene. The CDR3 is 15 residues long. The CDR3 spells CSVTQRGSSYNEQFF. The CDR3 nucleotides are TGCAGCGTCACCCAGCGGGGGAGCTCCTACAATGAGCAGTTCTTC.

Remarks on this clonotype: A much bigger clone sits one base away, suggesting this may be a read error. The chain combines TRBV24-1 with TRBJ1-5, with D possibly being TRBD1 (6 bases). Germline V gene lookup returns CDR1 KGHDR and CDR2 SFDVKD. The CDR3 is 17 residues long. The CDR3 here is CATSNLGAGVFRQPQHF. The CDR3 coding sequence is TGTGCCACCAGTAATTTGGGGGCAGGGGTTTTCCGCCAGCCCCAGCATTTT.